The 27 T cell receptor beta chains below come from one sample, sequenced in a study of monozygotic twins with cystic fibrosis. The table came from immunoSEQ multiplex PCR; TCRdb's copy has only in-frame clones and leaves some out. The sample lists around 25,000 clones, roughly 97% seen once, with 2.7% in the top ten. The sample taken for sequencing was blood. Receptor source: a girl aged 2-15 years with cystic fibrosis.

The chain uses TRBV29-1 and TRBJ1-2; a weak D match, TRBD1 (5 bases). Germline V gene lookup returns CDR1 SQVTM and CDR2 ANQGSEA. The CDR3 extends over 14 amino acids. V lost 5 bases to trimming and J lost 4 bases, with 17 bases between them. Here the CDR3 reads CSVTSIGAAYGYTF. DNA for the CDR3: TGCAGCGTTACCTCCATAGGGGCTGCCTATGGCTACACCTTC.

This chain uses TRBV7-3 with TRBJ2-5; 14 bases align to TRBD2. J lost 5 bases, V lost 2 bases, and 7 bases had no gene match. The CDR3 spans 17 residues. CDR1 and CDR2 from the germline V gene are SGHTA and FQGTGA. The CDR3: CASSLGGTSGSSETQYF. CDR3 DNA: TGTGCCAGCAGCTTAGGGGGGACTAGCGGGAGTTCGGAGACCCAGTACTTC.

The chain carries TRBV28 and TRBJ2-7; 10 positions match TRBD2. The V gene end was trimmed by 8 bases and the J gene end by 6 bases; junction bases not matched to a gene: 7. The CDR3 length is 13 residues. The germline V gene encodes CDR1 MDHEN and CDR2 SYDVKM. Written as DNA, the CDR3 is TGTGCCAGCCAAGCGGGAGGGCCTTTCGAGCAGTACTTC. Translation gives CASQAGGPFEQYF.

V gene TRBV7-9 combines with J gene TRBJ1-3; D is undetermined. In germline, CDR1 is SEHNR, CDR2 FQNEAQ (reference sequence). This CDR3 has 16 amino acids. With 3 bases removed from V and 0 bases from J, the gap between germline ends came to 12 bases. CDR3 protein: CASSFGKASSGNTIYF. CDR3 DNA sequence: TGTGCCAGCAGCTTCGGGAAGGCTAGCTCTGGAAACACCATATATTTT. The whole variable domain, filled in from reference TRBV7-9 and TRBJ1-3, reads DTGVSQNPRHKITKRGQNVTFRCDPISEHNRLYWYRQTLGQGPEFLTYFQNEAQLEKSRLLSDRFSAERPKGSFSTLEIQRTEQGDSAMYLCASSFGKASSGNTIYFGEGSWLTVV.

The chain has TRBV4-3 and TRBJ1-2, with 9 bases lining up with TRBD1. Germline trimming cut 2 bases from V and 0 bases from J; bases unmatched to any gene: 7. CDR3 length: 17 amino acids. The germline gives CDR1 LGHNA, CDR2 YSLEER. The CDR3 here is CASSQSPTGGSNYGYTF. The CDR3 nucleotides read TGCGCCAGCAGCCAAAGCCCAACAGGGGGCTCTAACTATGGCTACACCTTC.

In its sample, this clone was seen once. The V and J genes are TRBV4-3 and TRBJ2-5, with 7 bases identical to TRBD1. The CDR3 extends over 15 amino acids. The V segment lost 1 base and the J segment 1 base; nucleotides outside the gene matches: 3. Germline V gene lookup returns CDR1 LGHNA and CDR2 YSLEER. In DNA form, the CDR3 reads TGCGCCAGCAGCCAAGGGGGGACAGTCCAAGAGACCCAGTACTTC. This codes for CASSQGGTVQETQYF.

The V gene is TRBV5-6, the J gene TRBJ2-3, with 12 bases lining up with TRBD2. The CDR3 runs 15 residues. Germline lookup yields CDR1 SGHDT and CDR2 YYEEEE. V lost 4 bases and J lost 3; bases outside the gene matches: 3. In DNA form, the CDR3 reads TGTGCCAGCAGCAGAGGACTAGCGGGAACAGATACGCAGTATTTT. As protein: CASSRGLAGTDTQYF.

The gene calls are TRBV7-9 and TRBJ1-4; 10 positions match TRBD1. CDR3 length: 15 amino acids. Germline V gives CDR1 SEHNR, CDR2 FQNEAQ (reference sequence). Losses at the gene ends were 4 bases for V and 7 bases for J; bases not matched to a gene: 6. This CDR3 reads CASSYDRGLFEKLFF. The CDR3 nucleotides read TGTGCCAGCAGCTATGACAGGGGGCTGTTTGAAAAACTGTTTTTT.

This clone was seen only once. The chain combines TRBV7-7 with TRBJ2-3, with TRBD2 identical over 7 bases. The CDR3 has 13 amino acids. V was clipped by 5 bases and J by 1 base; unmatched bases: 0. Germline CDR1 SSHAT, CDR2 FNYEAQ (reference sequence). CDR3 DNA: TGTGCCAGCAGCCGGGGGGGCACAGATACGCAGTATTTT. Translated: CASSRGGTDTQYF. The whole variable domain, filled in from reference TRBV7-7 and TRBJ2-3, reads GAGVSQSPRYKVTKRGQDVTLRCDPISSHATLYWYQQALGQGPEFLTYFNYEAQPDKSGLPSDRFSAERPEGSISTLTIQRTEQRDSAMYRCASSRGGTDTQYFGPGTRLTVL.

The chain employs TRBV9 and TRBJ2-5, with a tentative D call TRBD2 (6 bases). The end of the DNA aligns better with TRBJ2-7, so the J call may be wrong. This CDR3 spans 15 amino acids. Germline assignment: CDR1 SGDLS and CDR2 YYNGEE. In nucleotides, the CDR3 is TGTGCCAGCAGCGTAGGGGGGACTCTCACCTACGAGCAGTACTTC. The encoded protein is CASSVGGTLTYEQYF.

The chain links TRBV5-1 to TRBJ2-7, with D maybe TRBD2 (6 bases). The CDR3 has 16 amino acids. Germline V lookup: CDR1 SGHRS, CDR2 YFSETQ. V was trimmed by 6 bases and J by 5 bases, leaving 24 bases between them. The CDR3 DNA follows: TGCGCCAGCACCCTAAGGGGACTCCGGGAAACCCACGAGCAGTACTTC. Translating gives CASTLRGLRETHEQYF.

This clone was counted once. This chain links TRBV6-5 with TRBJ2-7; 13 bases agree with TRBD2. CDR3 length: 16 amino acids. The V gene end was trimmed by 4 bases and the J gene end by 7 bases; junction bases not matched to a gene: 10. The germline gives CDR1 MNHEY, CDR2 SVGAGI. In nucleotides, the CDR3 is TGTGCCAGCAGTTCCTCCAGACTAGCGGGAGGAGATGAGCAGTACTTC. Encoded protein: CASSSSRLAGGDEQYF.

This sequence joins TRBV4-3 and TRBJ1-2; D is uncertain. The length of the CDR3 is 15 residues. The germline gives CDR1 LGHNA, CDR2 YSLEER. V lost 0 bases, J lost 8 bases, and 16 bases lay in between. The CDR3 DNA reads TGCGCCAGCAGCCAAGAAAACAGAGGGAGCGAGGGCTACACCTTC. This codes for CASSQENRGSEGYTF.

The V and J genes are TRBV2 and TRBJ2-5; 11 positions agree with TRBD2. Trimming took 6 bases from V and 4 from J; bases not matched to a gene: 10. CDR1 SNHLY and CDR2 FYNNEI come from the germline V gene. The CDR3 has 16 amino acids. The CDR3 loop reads CASSDSLAGVRETQYF. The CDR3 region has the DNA TGTGCCAGCAGCGACTCACTAGCGGGAGTTAGAGAGACCCAGTACTTC.

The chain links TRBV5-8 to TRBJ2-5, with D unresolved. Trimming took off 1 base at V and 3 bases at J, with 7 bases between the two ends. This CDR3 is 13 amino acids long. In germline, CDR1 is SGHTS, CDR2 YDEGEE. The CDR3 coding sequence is TGTGCCAGCAGCTTGAGGGTAAAAGAGACCCAGTACTTC. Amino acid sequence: CASSLRVKETQYF. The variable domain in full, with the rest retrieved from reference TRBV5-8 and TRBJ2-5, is EAGVTQSPTHLIKTRGQQATLRCSPISGHTSVYWYQQALGLGLQFLLWYDEGEERNRGNFPPRFSGRQFPNYSSELNVNALELEDSALYLCASSLRVKETQYFGPGTRLLVL.

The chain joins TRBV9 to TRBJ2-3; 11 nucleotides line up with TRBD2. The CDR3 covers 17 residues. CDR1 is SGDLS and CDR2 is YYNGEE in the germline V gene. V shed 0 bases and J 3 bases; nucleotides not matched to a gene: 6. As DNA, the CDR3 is TGTGCCAGCAGCGTAGAACTAGCGGGAGACATAACAGATACGCAGTATTTT. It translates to CASSVELAGDITDTQYF. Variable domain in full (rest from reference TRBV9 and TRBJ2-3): DSGVTQTPKHLITATGQRVTLRCSPRSGDLSVYWYQQSLDQGLQFLIQYYNGEERAKGNILERFSAQQFPDLHSELNLSSLELGDSALYFCASSVELAGDITDTQYFGPGTRLTVL.

This CDR3 is CATISFSGKKSDTQYF. CDR3 coding DNA: TGTGCCACCATTTCCTTTAGCGGGAAAAAGTCAGATACGCAGTATTTT. The gene calls are TRBV10-3 and TRBJ2-3; 8 bases match TRBD2. This CDR3 has 16 residues. Germline V CDR1 and CDR2: ENHRY, SYGVKD. After removal of 10 bases from V and 4 bases from J, the junction contained 16 bases not matched to a gene.

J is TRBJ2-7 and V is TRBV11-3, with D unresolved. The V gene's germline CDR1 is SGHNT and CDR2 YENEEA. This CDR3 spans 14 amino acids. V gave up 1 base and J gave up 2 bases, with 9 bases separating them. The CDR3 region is CASSLAGTTYEQYF. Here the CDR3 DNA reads TGTGCCAGCAGCTTAGCGGGCACAACCTACGAGCAGTACTTC.

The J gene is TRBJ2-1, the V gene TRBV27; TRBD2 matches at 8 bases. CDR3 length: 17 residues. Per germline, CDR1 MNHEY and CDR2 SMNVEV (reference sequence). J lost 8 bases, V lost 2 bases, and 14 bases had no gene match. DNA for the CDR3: TGTGCCAGCAGTTTAGGGCTAGCGGGCACCGGGGGGTATGAGCAGTTCTTC. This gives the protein CASSLGLAGTGGYEQFF.

The DNA for the CDR3 is TGTGCCAGCAGCTCCCGGGACAGGGGGTCCCACGAGCAGTACTTC. Its protein is CASSSRDRGSHEQYF. The chain couples TRBV5-6 to TRBJ2-7; 11 nucleotides agree with TRBD1. Germline CDR1 SGHDT, CDR2 YYEEEE. V lost 3 bases to trimming and J lost 5 bases; unmatched junction nucleotides: 7. The CDR3 is 15 amino acids. The full variable domain, rest sourced from reference TRBV5-6 and TRBJ2-7, is DAGVTQSPTHLIKTRGQQVTLRCSPKSGHDTVSWYQQALGQGPQFIFQYYEEEERQRGNFPDRFSGHQFPNYSSELNVNALLLGDSALYLCASSSRDRGSHEQYFGPGTRLTVT.

The CDR3 protein is CASSLERGRSTGELFF. The CDR3 DNA reads as TGCGCCAGCAGCTTGGAGAGGGGGCGATCCACCGGGGAGCTGTTTTTT. The V and J genes are TRBV5-1 and TRBJ2-2; 7 bases map to TRBD1. V trimming: 0 bases; J trimming: 4 bases; junction bases outside the gene matches: 6. CDR3 size: 16 residues. Germline V gene data show CDR1 as SGHRS and CDR2 as YFSETQ.

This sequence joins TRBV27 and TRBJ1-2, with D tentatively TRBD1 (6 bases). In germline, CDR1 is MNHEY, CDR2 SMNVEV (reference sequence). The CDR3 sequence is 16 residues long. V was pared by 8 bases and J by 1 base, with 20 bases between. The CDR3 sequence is CASSLSGRTDNYGYTF. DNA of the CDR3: TGTGCCAGCTCTCTGTCGGGGCGGACAGATAACTATGGCTACACCTTC.

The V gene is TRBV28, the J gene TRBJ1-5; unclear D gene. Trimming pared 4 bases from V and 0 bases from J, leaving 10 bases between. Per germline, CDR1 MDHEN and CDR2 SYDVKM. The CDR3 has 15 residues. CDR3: CASSWKYFSNQPQHF. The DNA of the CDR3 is TGTGCCAGCAGTTGGAAGTACTTTAGCAATCAGCCCCAGCATTTT.

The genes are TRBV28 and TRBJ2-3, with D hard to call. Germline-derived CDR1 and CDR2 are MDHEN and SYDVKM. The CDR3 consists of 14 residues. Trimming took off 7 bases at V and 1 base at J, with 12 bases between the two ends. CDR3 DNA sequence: TGTGCCAGCAAACGGGCGGAGCGCACAGATACGCAGTATTTT. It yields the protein CASKRAERTDTQYF.

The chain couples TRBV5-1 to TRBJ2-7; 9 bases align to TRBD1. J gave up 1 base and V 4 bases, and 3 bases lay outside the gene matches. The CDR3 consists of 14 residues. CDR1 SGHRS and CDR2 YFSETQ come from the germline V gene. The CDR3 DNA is TGCGCCAGCAGCAACGGACAGGGGTCCTACGAGCAGTACTTC. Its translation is CASSNGQGSYEQYF.

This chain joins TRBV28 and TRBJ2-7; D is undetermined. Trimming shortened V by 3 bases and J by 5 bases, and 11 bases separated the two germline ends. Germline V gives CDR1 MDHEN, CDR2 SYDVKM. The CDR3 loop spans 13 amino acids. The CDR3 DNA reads TGTGCCAGCAGTTTTGAAGGTATCCACGAGCAGTACTTC. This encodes CASSFEGIHEQYF.

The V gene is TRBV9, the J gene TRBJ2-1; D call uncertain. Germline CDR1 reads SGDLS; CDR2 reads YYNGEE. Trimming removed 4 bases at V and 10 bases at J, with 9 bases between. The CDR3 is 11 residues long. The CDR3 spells CASSFSTEQFF. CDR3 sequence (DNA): TGTGCCAGCAGCTTTAGCACGGAGCAGTTCTTC. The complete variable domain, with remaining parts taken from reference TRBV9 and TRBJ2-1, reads DSGVTQTPKHLITATGQRVTLRCSPRSGDLSVYWYQQSLDQGLQFLIQYYNGEERAKGNILERFSAQQFPDLHSELNLSSLELGDSALYFCASSFSTEQFFGPGTRLTVL.